These 30 T cell receptor beta chains originate from one sample sequenced in a study of immune heterogeneity within non-small cell lung tumors. It was a multiplex PCR that amplified TCR beta CDR3, with 32 V and 13 J primers. TCRdb processed the multiplex PCR reads anew with MiXCR; each CDR3 protein has one entry. Of about 15,000 distinct CDR3 sequences detected, 28% appear once; the ten largest clones hold about 5.2%. Bulk tumor genomic DNA (around 660 ng per sample) served as template. Multiple widely separated biopsies were taken from each primary tumor at surgery. Before undergoing curative surgery, patients had newly diagnosed non-small cell lung cancer that was untreated. Material: lung tumor tissue. Receptors originate from a man aged 40-50 years with non-small cell lung cancer.

This clonotype was seen at least ten times. The chain is built from TRBV7-9 and TRBJ2-2, with 8 bases that match TRBD1. The germline V gene has CDR1 SEHNR and CDR2 FQNEAQ (reference sequence). The CDR3 covers 17 residues. The V gene end was trimmed by 2 bases and the J gene end by 3 bases; junction bases not matched to a gene: 8. CDR3 sequence reads: CASSLPNQGADTGELFF. As DNA, the CDR3 is TGTGCCAGCAGCTTACCCAACCAGGGGGCAGACACCGGGGAGCTGTTTTTT. The full variable domain, its missing parts supplied by reference TRBV7-9 and TRBJ2-2, is DTGVSQNPRHKITKRGQNVTFRCDPISEHNRLYWYRQTLGQGPEFLTYFQNEAQLEKSRLLSDRFSAERPKGSFSTLEIQRTEQGDSAMYLCASSLPNQGADTGELFFGEGSRLTVL.

This clonotype was observed at least ten times. The chain joins TRBV5-1 to TRBJ2-5; TRBD1 might be the D (6 bases). Germline CDR1 and CDR2: SGHRS and YFSETQ. This CDR3 contains 15 residues. Trimming shortened V by 1 base and J by 5 bases, and 15 bases separated the two germline ends. As DNA, the CDR3 is TGCGCCAGCAGCTTGCGTGGACAGCAACAGGAGACCCAGTACTTC. Translation gives CASSLRGQQQETQYF.

This clonotype occurred many times. The chain is built from TRBV6-2 or TRBV6-3 and TRBJ2-7; D is ambiguous. Germline loops: CDR1 MNHEY, CDR2 SVGEGT. CDR3 length equals 14 residues. With 10 bases removed from V and 2 bases from J, the gap between germline ends came to 18 bases. CDR3 amino acids: CATKVRNRAYEQYF. For the CDR3, the DNA is TGTGCCACCAAGGTTAGGAACCGAGCCTACGAGCAGTACTTC.

This clonotype is deemed medium-sized (0.01 to 0.1%). The rearrangement joins TRBV6-1 to TRBJ2-7, with 7 nucleotides matching TRBD1. V lost 7 bases and J lost 3; bases outside the gene matches: 6. This CDR3 has 13 residues. The V gene's germline CDR1 is MNHNS and CDR2 SASEGT. The CDR3 region is CASIRTGDYEQYF. CDR3 DNA sequence: TGTGCCAGCATAAGGACAGGAGACTACGAGCAGTACTTC.

This clonotype was seen a few times. The chain joins TRBV9 to TRBJ2-2; D remains ambiguous. The CDR3 spans 15 residues. V was cut by 7 bases and J by 4 bases, with 17 bases left in between. CDR1 SGDLS and CDR2 YYNGEE come from the germline V gene. CDR3 sequence reads: CASEPSWKRTGELFF. DNA for the CDR3: TGTGCCAGCGAACCTTCCTGGAAGCGCACCGGGGAGCTGTTTTTT.

As concerns this clonotype: A much larger clone lies one base from this, so it may be a read error. V and J are TRBV3-1 and TRBJ2-7; D not resolved. Germline loops: CDR1 LGHDT, CDR2 YNNKEL (reference sequence). The CDR3 runs to 13 residues. The CDR3 spells CASIQRGISEQYF. Written as DNA, the CDR3 is TGTGCCAGCATCCAACGAGGTATCAGCGAGCAGTACTTC.

Concerning this clonotype: A much larger clone differs from this one at a single base, so this may be a read error. The chain couples TRBV20-1 to TRBJ1-2; the D gene is possibly TRBD1 (6 bases). Germline V gene data show CDR1 as DFQATT and CDR2 as SNEGSKA (reference sequence). The CDR3 extends over 13 amino acids. V was shortened by 2 bases and J by 8 bases, with 15 bases between the two germline ends. The CDR3 region has the DNA TGCAGTGCTAGATATTTGAGGGGGAGGGGCTACACCTTC. Its translation: CSARYLRGRGYTF.

A word on this clonotype: Given a much more abundant clone one base away, this may be a read error. The rearrangement uses TRBV4-3 and TRBJ2-7; 7 bases are shared with TRBD2. Germline assignment: CDR1 LGHNA and CDR2 YSLEER. The CDR3 is made up of 14 amino acids. The chain's CDR3 is CASIQDWQGGKQYF. The CDR3 DNA sequence: TGCGCCAGCATCCAAGATTGGCAGGGAGGGAAGCAGTACTTC.

By share, this clonotype ranks as medium-sized. The gene calls are TRBV2 and TRBJ1-2, with 8 bases that match TRBD1. This CDR3 is built from 15 residues. Germline V gives CDR1 SNHLY, CDR2 FYNNEI. Germline trimming cut 1 base from V and 4 bases from J; bases unmatched to any gene: 5. The CDR3 region has the DNA TGTGCCAGCAGTGAAGAAGGACAGGGCGGCTATGGCTACACCTTC. Encoded protein: CASSEEGQGGYGYTF.

A word on this clonotype: The junction shows a germline mismatch at one end, possibly a read error. The chain has TRBV7-2 and TRBJ2-2, with unresolved D. CDR1 and CDR2 from the germline V gene are SGHTA and FQGNSA. This CDR3 region has 13 residues. Here the CDR3 reads CAGSYVTAGELFF. The CDR3 bases are TGTGCCGGCAGCTACGTGACGGCCGGGGAGCTGTTTTTT.

This clonotype showed up many times. The chain joins TRBV5-6 to TRBJ1-2; 9 bases match TRBD1. After removal of 4 bases from V and 8 bases from J, the junction contained 3 bases not matched to a gene. Germline loops: CDR1 SGHDT, CDR2 YYEEEE. The CDR3 consists of 12 residues. For the CDR3, the DNA is TGTGCCAGCAGCCACGACAGGGGGGGCTACACCTTC. Residues: CASSHDRGGYTF.

The chain has TRBV6-5 and TRBJ2-5; 12 positions match TRBD2. Germline V gene lookup returns CDR1 MNHEY and CDR2 SVGAGI. The CDR3 totals 16 residues. After removal of 4 bases from V and 1 base from J, the junction contained 4 bases not matched to a gene. The CDR3 DNA sequence: TGTGCCAGCAGTTGTGGACTAGCGGGACTCCAAGAGACCCAGTACTTC. Translating gives CASSCGLAGLQETQYF.

This clonotype is termed medium-sized (0.01 to 0.1%). The chain joins TRBV20-1 to TRBJ1-2; 9 nucleotides align to TRBD1. The CDR3 contains 13 residues. With V trimmed by 3 bases and J by 8 bases, 7 bases remained unmatched. Looked up from germline, CDR1 is DFQATT and CDR2 is SNEGSKA (reference sequence). The CDR3 DNA sequence: TGCAGTGCTAGTAGAGGGACAGGGCACGGCTACACCTTC. This sequence encodes CSASRGTGHGYTF.

This clonotype is medium-sized. The chain recombines TRBV20-1 with TRBJ2-3, with TRBD2 matching 8 bases. This CDR3 has 15 amino acids. Trimming cost V 3 bases and J 2 bases; bases outside gene matches: 7. The germline V gene has CDR1 DFQATT and CDR2 SNEGSKA (reference sequence). Here the CDR3 reads CSARSLAGLTDTQYF. The CDR3 nucleotides read TGCAGTGCTAGGTCCCTAGCGGGCCTCACAGATACGCAGTATTTT.

V gene TRBV18 combines with J gene TRBJ2-1; weak D call: TRBD2 (7 bases). V was clipped by 3 bases and J by 7 bases, with 16 bases between them. This CDR3 is 15 amino acids long. The germline gives CDR1 KGHSH, CDR2 LQKENI. The CDR3 sequence: CASSPPLRGGNEQFF. The DNA for the CDR3 is TGTGCCAGCTCACCCCCACTGAGGGGGGGGAATGAGCAGTTCTTC.

This clonotype was detected a few times. The chain carries TRBV6-1 and TRBJ1-1; perhaps TRBD1 as D (5 bases). This CDR3 contains 15 residues. Per the germline V gene, CDR1 is MNHNS and CDR2 is SASEGT. V was cut by 8 bases and J by 4 bases, with 20 bases left in between. CDR3 sequence (DNA): TGTGCCAGCGACCGGGACCTCCGGAGGGTCACTGAAGCTTTCTTT. Its translation is CASDRDLRRVTEAFF.

Only a few counts were recorded for this clonotype. Lacking the conserved final phenylalanine or tryptophan, this CDR3 likely reflects a read error. V gene TRBV9 combines with J gene TRBJ2-1; no clear D. Germline loops: CDR1 SGDLS, CDR2 YYNGEE. Trimming stripped 0 bases from V and 8 bases from J, with 9 bases between. CDR3 length: 13 amino acids. CDR3 sequence: CASSVVGIDEQFL. The CDR3 region has the DNA TGTGCCAGCAGCGTAGTAGGGATTGATGAGCAGTTCTTA.

In this sample, this clonotype turned up a few times. Just one base apart from a much larger clone, this may be a read error. Lacking the conserved final phenylalanine or tryptophan, this CDR3 likely reflects a read error. The V call is TRBV9, the J call TRBJ1-2; D remains unclear. V dropped 0 bases and J dropped 3 bases, with 6 bases sitting between them. Germline-derived CDR1 and CDR2 are SGDLS and YYNGEE. This CDR3 region has 13 residues. The chain's CDR3 is CASSVDPDYGYTL. The CDR3 nucleotides are TGTGCCAGCAGCGTAGACCCCGACTATGGCTACACCCTC.

J is TRBJ1-1 and V is TRBV5-1; the match to TRBD1 covers 7 bases. The CDR3 sequence is 15 residues long. Trimming at V came to 5 bases and at J to 1 base, leaving 8 bases not matched to a gene. The V gene's germline CDR1 is SGHRS and CDR2 YFSETQ. The chain's CDR3 is CASSSRQGTNTEAFF. Here the CDR3 DNA reads TGCGCCAGCAGTTCAAGACAGGGCACGAACACTGAAGCTTTCTTT.

This clonotype is medium-sized (0.01 to 0.1%). The V call is TRBV20-1, the J call TRBJ2-7; D uncertain. V was clipped by 0 bases and J by 5 bases, with 5 bases between them. The CDR3 extends over 11 amino acids. CDR1 and CDR2 from the germline V gene are DFQATT and SNEGSKA (reference sequence). CDR3: CSARDWDEQYF. Written as DNA, the CDR3 is TGCAGTGCTAGAGATTGGGACGAGCAGTACTTC.

With regard to this clonotype: Being one base from a much bigger clone, this may be a read error. The rearrangement links TRBV20-1 to TRBJ1-3; D perhaps matches TRBD1 (5 bases). V was pared by 7 bases and J by 3 bases, with 10 bases between. Germline V gene data show CDR1 as DFQATT and CDR2 as SNEGSKA (reference sequence). This CDR3 is built from 12 residues. The CDR3 DNA reads as TGCAGTGTTGGGGACGTTGGAAACACCATATATTTT. Protein product: CSVGDVGNTIYF.

A remark on this clonotype: This may be a read error, as it is one base from a much larger clone. The chain links TRBV20-1 to TRBJ1-5, with D maybe TRBD1 (5 bases). The CDR3 sequence is 14 residues long. Germline CDR1 is DFQATT and CDR2 is SNEGSKA (reference sequence). V was trimmed by 5 bases and J by 5 bases, leaving 16 bases between them. CDR3 bases: TGCAGTGCTGGCCCACAGTGCAGGGATCAGCCCCAGCATTTT. It codes for CSAGPQCRDQPQHF.

This clonotype was counted many times. This chain joins TRBV6-1 and TRBJ2-2; D possibly corresponds to TRBD2 (6 bases). The CDR3 is made up of 14 amino acids. Trimming removed 5 bases from V and 6 bases from J, with 13 bases in between. CDR1 is MNHNS, CDR2 SASEGT, per germline. DNA of the CDR3: TGTGCCAGCAGTTATTGGCGGGATGCCGGGGAGCTGTTTTTT. This codes for CASSYWRDAGELFF.

This clonotype was counted only a few times. The chain employs TRBV7-9 and TRBJ1-2, with a possible D match to TRBD1 (5 bases). The CDR3 covers 15 residues. Germline CDR1 SEHNR, CDR2 FQNEAQ (reference sequence). The V end lost 6 bases, the J end lost 0 bases, and 14 bases lay between the germline ends. The CDR3 loop is CASRGGAGTNYGYTF. The CDR3 bases are TGTGCCAGCAGAGGAGGAGCAGGGACTAACTATGGCTACACCTTC.

Judged by abundance, this clonotype is medium-sized (0.01 to 0.1%). CDR3 in amino acids: CASSPGEWFSPQHF. As DNA, the CDR3 is TGTGCCAGCAGTCCGGGGGAATGGTTTTCGCCCCAGCATTTT. This chain connects TRBV27 to TRBJ1-5, with D perhaps TRBD1 (5 bases). CDR3 length: 14 residues. Germline CDR1 is MNHEY and CDR2 is SMNVEV (reference sequence). Between the trimmed V and J ends, which lost 5 bases and 9 bases, there was a span of 17 bases.

In regard to this clonotype: This could be a read error, since a much larger clone is one nucleotide away. Here the CDR3 omits its conserved ending phenylalanine or tryptophan, so a read error is the likely source. The chain has TRBV27 and TRBJ1-2; D is ambiguous. This CDR3 is 15 amino acids long. The germline gives CDR1 MNHEY, CDR2 SMNVEV (reference sequence). Trimming shortened V by 3 bases and J by 6 bases, and 17 bases separated the two germline ends. The CDR3: CASSFLGGRANGYTL. For the CDR3, the DNA is TGTGCCAGCAGTTTCCTCGGCGGGAGGGCAAATGGCTACACCTTA.

By sample fraction, this clonotype is medium-sized. This chain joins TRBV2 and TRBJ2-1; no definite D call. V lost 5 bases, J lost 0 bases, and 5 bases lay in between. Germline V gene data show CDR1 as SNHLY and CDR2 as FYNNEI. There are 13 residues in the CDR3. CDR3: CASSYNSYNEQFF. The CDR3 DNA is TGTGCCAGCAGTTATAACTCCTACAATGAGCAGTTCTTC.

This clonotype was seen at least ten times. This sequence joins TRBV6-4 and TRBJ2-7; D may correspond to TRBD1 or TRBD2 (6 bases each). Germline V gene data show CDR1 as MRHNA and CDR2 as SNTAGT. The CDR3 extends over 14 amino acids. Trimming pared 6 bases from V and 2 bases from J, leaving 14 bases between. CDR3 nucleotide sequence: TGTGCCAGCAGGATAGGGGGGAGCCCCTACGAGCAGTACTTC. As protein: CASRIGGSPYEQYF.

Concerning this clonotype: An end of the junction differs from the germline gene, which may be a read error. This chain connects TRBV6-1 to TRBJ2-1, with 7 bases lining up with TRBD1. Germline V gene lookup returns CDR1 MNHNS and CDR2 SASEGT. CDR3 length equals 15 residues. The CDR3 bases are TGTGCCAGCAGTGAGAAGGGACAGACCTACAATGAGAAGTTCTTC. Its protein is CASSEKGQTYNEKFF.

This clonotype was detected ten times or more. For the CDR3, the DNA is TGTGCCTGGAGTGTCAACCCCGCAACTTCACCCCTCCACTTT. This gives the protein CAWSVNPATSPLHF. The V and J genes are TRBV30 and TRBJ1-6; D remains unclear. V gave up 0 bases and J gave up 9 bases, with 12 bases separating them. Germline CDR1 GTSNPN, CDR2 SVGIG (reference sequence). The CDR3 extends over 14 amino acids.